The TCR beta chain under discussion was sequenced for a study of response to subunit inactivated influenza vaccine. Remarks on this clonotype: Its antigen is unidentified.

V shed 6 bases and J 2 bases; nucleotides not matched to a gene: 5. This CDR3 contains 13 residues. Per germline, CDR1 DFQATT and CDR2 SNEGSKA (reference sequence). TCRdb analysed the RT-PCR reads with MiXCR anew, one entry per CDR3 protein. The repertoire holds about 520,000 distinct CDR3 sequences, with approximately 11% as singletons. Overall study findings and caveats: After each seasonal influenza vaccination, few new T cells are recruited, the authors suggested.

This receptor was taken from a man in his fifties or sixties who received an inactivated influenza vaccine. V usage is TRBV20-1 and J usage is TRBJ2-7, with TRBD1 identical over 9 bases. The starting material was PBMCs from blood, obtained roughly 48 days after vaccination. The CDR3 region has the DNA TGCAGTGCGAATACAGGGGGCCCCTACGAGCAGTACTTC. This sequence encodes CSANTGGPYEQYF.